This T cell receptor beta chain came from a study of shared clonotypes between healthy human individuals. Measured with immunoSEQ multiplex PCR; TCRdb has only the in-frame clones, and not every one. The sample lists about half a million clones; over 75% were seen once. CDR3 length equals 12 residues. Losses at the gene ends were 7 bases for V and 9 bases for J; bases not matched to a gene: 6. CDR1 and CDR2 (germline): LNHDA, SQIVND (reference sequence). When samples were unsorted, about 90 million PBMCs were used for genomic DNA. Material for sequencing was PBMCs. The clonotype originates from a woman in her forties in good health. Some clones in this sample may be carry-over from other donors' samples. The chain joins TRBV19 to TRBJ1-5; 7 bases align to TRBD1. CDR3 loop: CASNDREGPQHF. DNA for the CDR3: TGTGCCAGTAACGACAGGGAAGGGCCCCAGCATTTT.